This is a list of T cell receptor beta chains from one sample in a study of T-cell reconstitution after alpha-beta-depleted transplantation in children. TCRdb called the PCR reads again in MiXCR, with one record for every CDR3 protein. This sample has about 610,000 distinct CDR3 sequences, with over 9.5% found just once. The specimen was PBMCs from the stem cell graft donor, collected from the stem cell graft. These receptors were obtained from a human donor who donated a stem cell graft to a child with acute myeloid leukemia. CDR3s include the opening cysteine and the closing phenylalanine or tryptophan. Each record gives: J gene, V gene, D gene, CDR3 protein. A D gene is named only where the DNA matches it firmly.

J: TRBJ2-4; V: TRBV7-2; D: .; CDR3: CASRKQDLAKNIQYF
J: TRBJ2-7; V: TRBV11-2; D: .; CDR3: CASSLASRWEQYF
J: TRBJ1-3; V: TRBV29-1; D: .; CDR3: CSVRAGSGNTIYF
J: TRBJ2-5; V: TRBV6-2/TRBV6-3; D: TRBD1; CDR3: CASSPGTGLKQETQYF
J: TRBJ2-2; V: TRBV20-1; D: .; CDR3: CSGGLRTQNTGELFF
J: TRBJ2-7; V: TRBV6-1; D: .; CDR3: CASSRLGLGSYEQYF
J: TRBJ2-5; V: TRBV7-3; D: .; CDR3: CASSRGGTGQETQYF
J: TRBJ2-7; V: TRBV3-1; D: TRBD1; CDR3: CASSQGRGTGVFYEQYF
J: TRBJ2-2; V: TRBV7-7; D: TRBD2; CDR3: CASSARTSGGAGELFF
J: TRBJ2-1; V: TRBV20-1; D: .; CDR3: CSAEFRALNEQFF
J: TRBJ1-1; V: TRBV6-4; D: .; CDR3: CASIHEPLGLIMNTEAFF
J: TRBJ1-2; V: TRBV20-1; D: .; CDR3: CSARDRRRTANYGYTF
J: TRBJ1-2; V: TRBV15; D: .; CDR3: CATSRDSMMLDYGYTF
J: TRBJ2-6; V: TRBV7-2; D: .; CDR3: CASSLAVSLSGANVLTF
J: TRBJ2-7; V: TRBV7-2; D: TRBD2; CDR3: CASSLGTSGMGEQYF
J: TRBJ2-1; V: TRBV29-1; D: .; CDR3: CSVDRVDEQFF
J: TRBJ2-7; V: TRBV2; D: .; CDR3: CASAGFVEQYF
J: TRBJ2-7; V: TRBV20-1; D: .; CDR3: CSAIGGYRYEQYF
J: TRBJ1-1; V: TRBV28; D: .; CDR3: CASGSGSMNTEAFF
J: TRBJ2-7; V: TRBV20-1; D: TRBD2; CDR3: CSARGASGRSSYEQYF
J: TRBJ1-2; V: TRBV3-1; D: TRBD1; CDR3: CASSPFGTGDGYGYTF
J: TRBJ1-5; V: TRBV4-2; D: .; CDR3: CASSQDWGGFTQPQHF
J: TRBJ1-1; V: TRBV4-3; D: .; CDR3: CASSQARDSLRTEAFF
J: TRBJ2-7; V: TRBV5-1; D: TRBD2; CDR3: CASSSTSGSYEQYF
J: TRBJ2-1; V: TRBV10-1; D: TRBD1; CDR3: CASSGWDSYNEQFF
J: TRBJ2-5; V: TRBV28; D: .; CDR3: CASSGGGPVKETQYF
J: TRBJ1-1; V: TRBV29-1; D: .; CDR3: CSAEIGLRGGEAFF
J: TRBJ2-2; V: TRBV6-2/TRBV6-3; D: TRBD1; CDR3: CASRPTGTGGSGELFF
J: TRBJ1-2; V: TRBV7-3; D: .; CDR3: CASSPQLTGNPRNNYGYTF
J: TRBJ2-1; V: TRBV29-1; D: .; CDR3: CSVEGKGSRYNEQFF
J: TRBJ2-5; V: TRBV3-1; D: TRBD2; CDR3: CASSQVEGGVGETQYF
J: TRBJ2-3; V: TRBV24-1; D: .; CDR3: CATSAMGRGGAGTDTQYF
J: TRBJ2-2; V: TRBV3-1; D: .; CDR3: CASASKPGELFF
J: TRBJ2-3; V: TRBV3-1; D: TRBD2; CDR3: CGSSRGTSEGTDTQYF
J: TRBJ2-2; V: TRBV24-1; D: TRBD2; CDR3: CATSDTIFLAGPNTGELFF
J: TRBJ2-7; V: TRBV9; D: .; CDR3: CASSANPGVLMGPYEQYF
J: TRBJ1-3; V: TRBV7-8; D: .; CDR3: CASSPGLLSGNTIYF
J: TRBJ2-5; V: TRBV28; D: .; CDR3: CASSLARGPETQYF
J: TRBJ2-6; V: TRBV28; D: .; CDR3: CASTGQLHSGANVLTF
J: TRBJ1-6; V: TRBV28; D: .; CDR3: CASSLRLRGNSPLHF
J: TRBJ2-7; V: TRBV7-2; D: .; CDR3: CASSSRGVSIFYEQYF
J: TRBJ2-2; V: TRBV7-2; D: TRBD1; CDR3: CASSWRQGTGELFF
J: TRBJ2-7; V: TRBV7-9; D: .; CDR3: CASSSLLLKGVEQYF
J: TRBJ1-2; V: TRBV30; D: .; CDR3: CAWNRNYGYTF
J: TRBJ1-4; V: TRBV2; D: .; CDR3: CASRGGRSEKLFF
J: TRBJ2-1; V: TRBV6-2/TRBV6-3; D: .; CDR3: CASIRRGAYNEQFF
J: TRBJ1-5; V: TRBV19; D: .; CDR3: CASSIVDSNQPQHF
J: TRBJ2-7; V: TRBV29-1; D: TRBD2; CDR3: CSVSTADRGLGTSGSFWYEQYF
J: TRBJ2-5; V: TRBV7-2; D: .; CDR3: CASSRGEGETQYF
J: TRBJ1-1; V: TRBV30; D: TRBD1; CDR3: CAWSTGANTEAFF
J: TRBJ2-5; V: TRBV12-3/TRBV12-4; D: .; CDR3: CASSSGGAQETQYF